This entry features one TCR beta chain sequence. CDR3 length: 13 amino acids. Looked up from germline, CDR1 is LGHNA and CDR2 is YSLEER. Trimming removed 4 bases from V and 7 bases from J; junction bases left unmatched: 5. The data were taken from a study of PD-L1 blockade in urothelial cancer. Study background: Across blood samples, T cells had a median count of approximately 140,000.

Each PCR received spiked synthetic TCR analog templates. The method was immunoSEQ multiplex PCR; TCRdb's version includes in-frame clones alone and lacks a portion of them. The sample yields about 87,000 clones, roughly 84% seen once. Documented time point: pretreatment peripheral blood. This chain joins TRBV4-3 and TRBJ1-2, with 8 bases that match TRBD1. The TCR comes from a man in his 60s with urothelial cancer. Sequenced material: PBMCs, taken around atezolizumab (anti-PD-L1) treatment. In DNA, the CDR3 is TGCGCCAGCAGCCCTGACAGGGGCCGTGGCTACACCTTC. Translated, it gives CASSPDRGRGYTF.